These T cell receptor beta chains were read from a single sample in a study of early T cells in non-severe SARS-CoV-2 infection. TCRdb analysed the 5' RACE reads with MiXCR anew, one entry per CDR3 protein. The table has around 83,000 distinct CDR3 sequences, 8% to 13% seen once. The sample here was whole blood, taken at baseline. Receptors were obtained from an adult who was a healthcare worker with PCR-confirmed SARS-CoV-2 infection or an uninfected control (not recorded which). The CDR3 runs from the conserved cysteine through the conserved F or W. The D gene is left open where the match is weak. Expanded clones are given a class, and other clones once, few, many or no size at all.

D gene: .; V gene: TRBV10-3; J gene: TRBJ2-1; clone size: few; CDR3 DNA: TGTGCCATCAGCGCAGGAGGCGGGGGCAACGGTGAGCAGTTCTTC; CDR3 protein: CAISAGGGGNGEQFF
D gene: TRBD2; V gene: TRBV7-2; J gene: TRBJ2-2; clone size: few; CDR3 DNA: TGTGCCAGCAGCTTTCCTAGCGGGAGGGGAACCGGGGAGCTGTTTTTT; CDR3 protein: CASSFPSGRGTGELFF
D gene: TRBD2; V gene: TRBV3-1; J gene: TRBJ2-7; clone size: many; CDR3 DNA: TGTGCCAGCAGCCAAGATCACGGGGCGGGGGCCTACGAGCAGTACTTC; CDR3 protein: CASSQDHGAGAYEQYF
D gene: TRBD1; V gene: TRBV7-9; J gene: TRBJ2-2; clone size: .; CDR3 DNA: TGTGCCAGCAGTCGGCCGGGACAGGGGGCAGGCGGGGAGCTGTTTTTT; CDR3 protein: CASSRPGQGAGGELFF
D gene: .; V gene: TRBV28; J gene: TRBJ2-5; clone size: .; CDR3 DNA: TGTGCCAGCATCGAAGGGAGGAGGGGAGGGACCCAGTACTTC; CDR3 protein: CASIEGRRGGTQYF
D gene: .; V gene: TRBV5-1; J gene: TRBJ2-1; clone size: .; CDR3 DNA: TGCGCCAGCAGCCTAAGGAGAGACTTAACCCCCAATGAGCAGTTCTTC; CDR3 protein: CASSLRRDLTPNEQFF
D gene: TRBD2; V gene: TRBV7-9; J gene: TRBJ2-3; clone size: few; CDR3 DNA: TGTGCCAGCCTACCTAGCGGTACAGATACGCAGTATTTT; CDR3 protein: CASLPSGTDTQYF
D gene: TRBD2; V gene: TRBV15; J gene: TRBJ2-1; clone size: few; CDR3 DNA: TGTGCCACCAGCAGTGGAACCGGGACTAGAGGGGAGCAGTTCTTC; CDR3 protein: CATSSGTGTRGEQFF
D gene: TRBD2; V gene: TRBV5-4; J gene: TRBJ2-1; clone size: few; CDR3 DNA: TGTGCCAGCAGCTTGGGACTAGCGGCTAGCTCCTACAATGAGCAGTTCTTC; CDR3 protein: CASSLGLAASSYNEQFF
D gene: .; V gene: TRBV5-1; J gene: TRBJ2-7; clone size: few; CDR3 DNA: TGCGCCAGCAGCCATCAAGACGGATTATACGAGCAGTACTTC; CDR3 protein: CASSHQDGLYEQYF
D gene: .; V gene: TRBV7-9; J gene: TRBJ2-5; clone size: many; CDR3 DNA: TGTGCCAGCAGCTTAGGCCAGAACTTTCAAGAGACCCAGTACTTC; CDR3 protein: CASSLGQNFQETQYF
D gene: TRBD1; V gene: TRBV7-2; J gene: TRBJ2-7; clone size: .; CDR3 DNA: TGTGCCAGCAGCCCGCGAAAGGGACAGGGAGCGTACGAGCAGTACTTC; CDR3 protein: CASSPRKGQGAYEQYF
D gene: .; V gene: TRBV9; J gene: TRBJ2-7; clone size: .; CDR3 DNA: TGTGCCAGCAGCATGGACGGCTACGAGCAGTACTTC; CDR3 protein: CASSMDGYEQYF
D gene: .; V gene: TRBV4-1; J gene: TRBJ2-1; clone size: .; CDR3 DNA: TGCGCCAGCAGCCAGAATTTTTGGGGGGAGAGCGACAATGAGCAGTTCTTC; CDR3 protein: CASSQNFWGESDNEQFF
D gene: .; V gene: TRBV5-5; J gene: TRBJ2-7; clone size: many; CDR3 DNA: TGTGCCAGCACCCTGGACGTCCAGATCTACGAGCAGTACTTC; CDR3 protein: CASTLDVQIYEQYF
D gene: .; V gene: TRBV6-6; J gene: TRBJ2-7; clone size: .; CDR3 DNA: TGTGCCAGCAGGTTCGGGCGTACCTACGAGCAGTACTTC; CDR3 protein: CASRFGRTYEQYF
D gene: .; V gene: TRBV4-2; J gene: TRBJ2-1; clone size: many; CDR3 DNA: TGTGCCAGCAGCCCTAAAGCGGAAATCAATGAGCAGTTCTTC; CDR3 protein: CASSPKAEINEQFF
D gene: .; V gene: TRBV28; J gene: TRBJ2-1; clone size: many; CDR3 DNA: TGTGCCAGCAGTTCTCCGGGACTGCAAAGGGGGAATGAGCAGTTCTTC; CDR3 protein: CASSSPGLQRGNEQFF
D gene: .; V gene: TRBV25-1; J gene: TRBJ2-7; clone size: few; CDR3 DNA: TGTGCCAGCAGTGAAAGCAGGTATGCCCACGAGCAGTACTTC; CDR3 protein: CASSESRYAHEQYF
D gene: .; V gene: TRBV19; J gene: TRBJ2-1; clone size: many; CDR3 DNA: TGTGCCAGTAATTCTCGGGCCTCCTACAATGAGCAGTTCTTC; CDR3 protein: CASNSRASYNEQFF
D gene: TRBD2; V gene: TRBV6-1; J gene: TRBJ2-7; clone size: many; CDR3 DNA: TGTGCCAGCCGCGGACTAGCGGTCCGGGGGGACTCCTACGAGCAGTACTTC; CDR3 protein: CASRGLAVRGDSYEQYF
D gene: .; V gene: TRBV7-9; J gene: TRBJ2-1; clone size: many; CDR3 DNA: TGTGCCAGCAGCTTATCCGGGAATGGAGAGCAGTTCTTC; CDR3 protein: CASSLSGNGEQFF
D gene: TRBD2; V gene: TRBV20-1; J gene: TRBJ2-1; clone size: .; CDR3 DNA: TGCAGTGCTAGCGCCCTAGCGGGAGTCGGGAATGAGCAGTTCTTC; CDR3 protein: CSASALAGVGNEQFF
D gene: .; V gene: TRBV2; J gene: TRBJ1-5; clone size: many; CDR3 DNA: TGTGCCAGCAGTCCCTCCTTGGGGTACCCGCCCCAGCATTTT; CDR3 protein: CASSPSLGYPPQHF
D gene: .; V gene: TRBV6-4; J gene: TRBJ2-2; clone size: .; CDR3 DNA: TGTGCCAGCACCACCGGGGAAACCGGGGAGCTGTTTTTT; CDR3 protein: CASTTGETGELFF
D gene: TRBD1; V gene: TRBV4-2; J gene: TRBJ2-7; clone size: many; CDR3 DNA: TGTGCCAGCAGCCAAAAGACAGGGGACTACGAGCAGTACTTC; CDR3 protein: CASSQKTGDYEQYF
D gene: .; V gene: TRBV13; J gene: TRBJ2-7; clone size: few; CDR3 DNA: TGTGCCAGCAGCCCCGCCGGAGGGCCGAGGGAGCAGTACTTC; CDR3 protein: CASSPAGGPREQYF
D gene: .; V gene: TRBV12-3/TRBV12-4; J gene: TRBJ1-2; clone size: many; CDR3 DNA: TGTGCCAGCAGTTTATTCGCAGGCGAATATGGCTACACCTTC; CDR3 protein: CASSLFAGEYGYTF
D gene: TRBD2; V gene: TRBV3-1; J gene: TRBJ2-1; clone size: many; CDR3 DNA: TGTGCCAGCAGCCATGGGGCTAGCGGGCGCAATGAGCAGTTCTTC; CDR3 protein: CASSHGASGRNEQFF
D gene: .; V gene: TRBV3-1; J gene: TRBJ2-2; clone size: .; CDR3 DNA: TGTGCCAGCAGCCAAGGGCCGAACACCGGGGAGCTGTTTTTT; CDR3 protein: CASSQGPNTGELFF
D gene: TRBD2; V gene: TRBV28; J gene: TRBJ2-1; clone size: .; CDR3 DNA: TGTGCCAGCAGTTTGGACCCAGCGGGAGTGTACGGGAGTAGGAATGAGCAGTTCTTC; CDR3 protein: CASSLDPAGVYGSRNEQFF
D gene: .; V gene: TRBV27; J gene: TRBJ2-3; clone size: once; CDR3 DNA: TGTGCCAGCAGTTTAGGGCAGGCCTACCGCACAGATACGCAGTATTTT; CDR3 protein: CASSLGQAYRTDTQYF
D gene: .; V gene: TRBV28; J gene: TRBJ2-7; clone size: few; CDR3 DNA: TGTGCCAGCAGTCCGCCCGGCGGACTCAGTTACGAGCAGTACTTC; CDR3 protein: CASSPPGGLSYEQYF
D gene: .; V gene: TRBV28; J gene: TRBJ2-4; clone size: few; CDR3 DNA: TGTGCCAGCAGTCTGGTGCTGGGGGCGTTCGGGGTAGTAGCCAAAAACATTCAGTACTTC; CDR3 protein: CASSLVLGAFGVVAKNIQYF
D gene: TRBD2; V gene: TRBV29-1; J gene: TRBJ2-3; clone size: few; CDR3 DNA: TGCAGCACCAGACTAGCGGGAGATACGCAGTATTTT; CDR3 protein: CSTRLAGDTQYF
D gene: TRBD1; V gene: TRBV6-1; J gene: TRBJ2-7; clone size: many; CDR3 DNA: TGTGCCAGCAGTGAAAACGGACAGGGAAACAACGAGCAGTACTTC; CDR3 protein: CASSENGQGNNEQYF
D gene: TRBD1; V gene: TRBV28; J gene: TRBJ2-7; clone size: few; CDR3 DNA: TGTGCCAGCAGTGGGCTGACAGGGGGCCCCACCTACGAGCAGTACTTC; CDR3 protein: CASSGLTGGPTYEQYF
D gene: .; V gene: TRBV28; J gene: TRBJ2-5; clone size: .; CDR3 DNA: TGTGCCAGCAGTTTAGGCCAAGTGGAGACCCAGTACTTC; CDR3 protein: CASSLGQVETQYF
D gene: .; V gene: TRBV10-2; J gene: TRBJ2-7; clone size: many; CDR3 DNA: TGCGCCAGCTATCGCCGTTTAAGTGACAGAGCCTACGAGCAGTACTTC; CDR3 protein: CASYRRLSDRAYEQYF
D gene: .; V gene: TRBV7-7; J gene: TRBJ2-5; clone size: .; CDR3 DNA: TGTGCCAGCAGCCAAGGGTCCCTGGGGACCCAGTACTTC; CDR3 protein: CASSQGSLGTQYF
D gene: .; V gene: TRBV20-1; J gene: TRBJ2-5; clone size: .; CDR3 DNA: TGCAGTGCTAGAGCTTGGCAAGAGACCCAGTACTTC; CDR3 protein: CSARAWQETQYF
D gene: TRBD1; V gene: TRBV12-3/TRBV12-4; J gene: TRBJ2-1; clone size: many; CDR3 DNA: TGTGCCAGCAGTTTAAGGGGGCATCAGTTCTTC; CDR3 protein: CASSLRGHQFF
D gene: .; V gene: TRBV29-1; J gene: TRBJ2-3; clone size: .; CDR3 DNA: TGCAGCGTGAAGGCCACAGATACGCAGTATTTT; CDR3 protein: CSVKATDTQYF
D gene: .; V gene: TRBV27; J gene: TRBJ2-2; clone size: many; CDR3 DNA: TGTGCCAGCAGTTTATCGAAGAGGGCCTCCGGGGAGCTGTTTTTT; CDR3 protein: CASSLSKRASGELFF
D gene: .; V gene: TRBV11-1; J gene: TRBJ2-1; clone size: few; CDR3 DNA: TGTGCCAGCAGCCCCGACAATGAGCAGTTCTTC; CDR3 protein: CASSPDNEQFF
D gene: TRBD1; V gene: TRBV11-2; J gene: TRBJ2-1; clone size: .; CDR3 DNA: TGTGCCAGCAGCTCGTACCCGGGACAGGGAGGTGAGCAGTTCTTC; CDR3 protein: CASSSYPGQGGEQFF
D gene: TRBD2; V gene: TRBV7-6; J gene: TRBJ2-2; clone size: few; CDR3 DNA: TGTGCCAGCAGCCCGCGGACTAGCGGGAGATCCGGGGAGCTGTTTTTT; CDR3 protein: CASSPRTSGRSGELFF
D gene: .; V gene: TRBV18; J gene: TRBJ2-3; clone size: few; CDR3 DNA: TGTGCCAGCTCACCCTCATCTACTAGGACGTACGGGGATACGCAGTATTTT; CDR3 protein: CASSPSSTRTYGDTQYF
D gene: .; V gene: TRBV6-1; J gene: TRBJ2-7; clone size: few; CDR3 DNA: TGTGCCAGCACGTGGGGCAGTTCCTACGAGCAGTACTTC; CDR3 protein: CASTWGSSYEQYF
D gene: .; V gene: TRBV4-1; J gene: TRBJ1-4; clone size: .; CDR3 DNA: TGCGCCAGCAGCCCACTAGACGGGGGTAATGAAAAACTTTTTTTT; CDR3 protein: CASSPLDGGNEKLFF
D gene: .; V gene: TRBV7-9; J gene: TRBJ2-7; clone size: .; CDR3 DNA: TGTGCCAGCAGCTTAAATTACGGAGACTACGAGCAGTACTTC; CDR3 protein: CASSLNYGDYEQYF
D gene: .; V gene: TRBV14; J gene: TRBJ2-1; clone size: .; CDR3 DNA: TGTGCCAGCAGCCCCCAGGGGTTCTACAATGAGCAGTTCTTC; CDR3 protein: CASSPQGFYNEQFF
D gene: .; V gene: TRBV21-1; J gene: TRBJ2-2; clone size: few; CDR3 DNA: TGTGCCAGCCGGCCGGCCCGCACCGGGGAGCTGTTTTTT; CDR3 protein: CASRPARTGELFF
D gene: TRBD1; V gene: TRBV28; J gene: TRBJ1-4; clone size: few; CDR3 DNA: TGTGCCAGCAGGGATACAGGGGTACGGGGTGAAAAACTGTTTTTT; CDR3 protein: CASRDTGVRGEKLFF
D gene: .; V gene: TRBV2; J gene: TRBJ2-7; clone size: .; CDR3 DNA: TGTGCCAGCGGGACATGGGGTCGCGAGCAGTACTTC; CDR3 protein: CASGTWGREQYF